This is a list of T cell receptor beta chains from one sample in a study of blood T cell repertoires in COVID-19. The assay was immunoSEQ multiplex PCR, and TCRdb's table has in-frame clones only and misses some. The sample carries about 430,000 clones, around nine tenths recorded once. The sample consisted of peripheral blood. These receptors were obtained from a man aged 18 to 29 with COVID-19, enrolled during active disease. Both conserved end residues are part of each CDR3. Fields, in order: CDR3 DNA, CDR3 protein, D gene, V gene, J gene, clone size. A D gene is named only where the DNA matches it firmly. Rows give clone size only sometimes, using once, few, many, or a class for an expanded clone.

TGTGCCAGCAGCCAAATAGCGGGACCCCTATTCTACAATGAGCAGTTCTTC	CASSQIAGPLFYNEQFF	TRBD2	TRBV7-3	TRBJ2-1	-
TGTGCCAGCAGCCCCCGGTGGTCTAGCACAGATACGCAGTATTTT	CASSPRWSSTDTQYF	-	TRBV7-6	TRBJ2-3	-
TGTGCCAGCAGAATCACTAGCACAGATACGCAGTATTTT	CASRITSTDTQYF	-	TRBV5-8	TRBJ2-3	-
TGTGCCAGCAGCAAACAGGGCAACTATGGCTACACCTTC	CASSKQGNYGYTF	-	TRBV12-3/TRBV12-4	TRBJ1-2	-
TGTGCCAGCAGCGAACAGGGTTTGGGGAATGAGCAGTTCTTC	CASSEQGLGNEQFF	-	TRBV5-6	TRBJ2-1	-
TGCGCCAGCAGCCAAGGGGGAGACTTTCCCAAAAACATTCAGTACTTC	CASSQGGDFPKNIQYF	-	TRBV4-1	TRBJ2-4	once
TGTGCCAGCAGTGAATTCAGGGGGCCGGCGGATACGCAGTATTTT	CASSEFRGPADTQYF	TRBD1	TRBV25-1	TRBJ2-3	few
TGTGCCAGCAGTGATTGCGGGGTCGTCTACGAGCAGTACTTC	CASSDCGVVYEQYF	-	TRBV6-1	TRBJ2-7	-
TGTGCCATCAGTGAGACAGGGGGGAAGACCCAGTACTTC	CAISETGGKTQYF	TRBD1	TRBV10-3	TRBJ2-5	-
TGTGCCAGCAGTCGTTTGGAGGGCAATCAGCCCCAGCATTTT	CASSRLEGNQPQHF	-	TRBV28	TRBJ1-5	few
TGCGCCAGCAGCCAAGGAGGGACAGGGTTTAATGAAAAACTGTTTTTT	CASSQGGTGFNEKLFF	TRBD1	TRBV4-1	TRBJ1-4	-
TGTGCCAGCAGCCCGACTGGCGGGGGGGGCACAGATACGCAGTATTTT	CASSPTGGGGTDTQYF	TRBD2	TRBV7-3	TRBJ2-3	-
TGCAGCGTTGAGACAGGGGTAGGGGGCTACACCTTC	CSVETGVGGYTF	TRBD1	TRBV29-1	TRBJ1-2	-
TGTGCCAGCAGGGGGGGACTCAATCAGCCCCAGCATTTT	CASRGGLNQPQHF	-	TRBV12-3/TRBV12-4	TRBJ1-5	few
TGTGCCAGCAGTGAATGGGACAGGGCCCCTAATGAAAAACTGTTTTTT	CASSEWDRAPNEKLFF	TRBD1	TRBV6-1	TRBJ1-4	-
TGCGCCAGCAGCGGGAGGGCCACCGGGGAGCTGTTTTTT	CASSGRATGELFF	TRBD2	TRBV5-1	TRBJ2-2	few
TGTGCCAGCAGCGTAGGGGAGGGAGCCGGGACTGAGCAGTTCTTC	CASSVGEGAGTEQFF	TRBD2	TRBV9	TRBJ2-1	-
TGTGCCAGCAGTGACCCAGTGGACTATGGCTACACCTTC	CASSDPVDYGYTF	-	TRBV25-1	TRBJ1-2	-
TGTGCCAGCCAAACAGAACCCACAGATACGCAGTATTTT	CASQTEPTDTQYF	-	TRBV9	TRBJ2-3	-
TGCAGCGTTGAGAGAGGAGGGGGCAATGAAGCTTTCTTT	CSVERGGGNEAFF	TRBD1	TRBV29-1	TRBJ1-1	-
TGTGCCAGCAGTGAAGTGGATTACAGGGGGGATACGCAGTATTTT	CASSEVDYRGDTQYF	TRBD1	TRBV6-1	TRBJ2-3	-
TGTGCCACCAGCCCCGCTACCTCCTCTCTCGAGCGGTTCTTC	CATSPATSSLERFF	-	TRBV15	TRBJ2-1	-
TGTGCCAGCAGCCCCTGGACAGGGGGTAATGAAAAACTGTTTTTT	CASSPWTGGNEKLFF	TRBD1	TRBV7-9	TRBJ1-4	-